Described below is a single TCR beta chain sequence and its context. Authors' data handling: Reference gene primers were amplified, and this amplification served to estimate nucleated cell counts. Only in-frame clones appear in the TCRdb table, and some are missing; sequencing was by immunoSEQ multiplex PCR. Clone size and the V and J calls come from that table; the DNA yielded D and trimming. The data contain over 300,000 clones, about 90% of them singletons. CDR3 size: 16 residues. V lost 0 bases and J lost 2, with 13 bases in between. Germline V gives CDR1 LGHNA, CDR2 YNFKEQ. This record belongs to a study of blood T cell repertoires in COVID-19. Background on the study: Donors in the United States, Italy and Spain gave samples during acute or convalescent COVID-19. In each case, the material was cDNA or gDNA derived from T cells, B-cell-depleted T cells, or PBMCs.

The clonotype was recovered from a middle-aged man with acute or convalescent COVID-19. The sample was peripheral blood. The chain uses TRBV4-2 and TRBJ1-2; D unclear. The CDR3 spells CASSQEGSGGNYGYTF. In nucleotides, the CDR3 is TGTGCCAGCAGCCAAGAAGGGTCGGGAGGGAACTATGGCTACACCTTC.